Shown below are 19 T cell receptor beta chains from a single sample sequenced in a study of T and B cells in COVID-19 patients. From blood, 250-500 ng of genomic DNA served as TRB template. TRB rearrangements were amplified by multiplex PCR with BIOMED2 TRB-A/B primers. TCRdb reprocessed the multiplex PCR reads via MiXCR and lists one record per CDR3 protein. Of around 15,000 distinct CDR3 sequences in the sample, about 29% were seen once. The specimen sequenced was blood. These receptors were taken from a human donor who had recovered from COVID-19.

This clonotype qualifies as medium-sized. This rearrangement joins TRBV11-3 to TRBJ2-1; 11 bases are a match to TRBD2. The V and J ends lost 5 bases and 8 bases, in that order; junction bases with no gene match: 2. The CDR3 covers 13 residues. The germline CDR1 and CDR2 sequences are SGHNT and YENEEA. The CDR3 reads CASSPGLADEQFF. CDR3 DNA: TGTGCCAGCAGCCCGGGACTAGCGGATGAGCAGTTCTTC.

V usage is TRBV20-1 and J usage is TRBJ2-1; D gene ambiguous. Trimming removed 5 bases from V and 4 bases from J, with 12 bases in between. The CDR3 totals 13 residues. CDR1 DFQATT and CDR2 SNEGSKA come from the germline V gene (reference sequence). The CDR3 region has the DNA TGCAGTGCTCGGAATTATTCTTACAATGAGCAGTTCTTC. Protein product: CSARNYSYNEQFF.

This rearrangement joins TRBV27 to TRBJ1-1, with no clear D. Germline V gene sequence: CDR1 MNHEY, CDR2 SMNVEV (reference sequence). V was cut by 3 bases and J by 2 bases, with 10 bases left in between. CDR3 length equals 14 residues. The CDR3 DNA sequence: TGTGCCAGCAGTTTCAGCATCCATAACACTGAAGCTTTCTTT. Its protein product is CASSFSIHNTEAFF.

DNA of the CDR3: TGTGCCAGTAGTATAGGTGGGGGCAACTCTGGGGCCAACGTCCTGACTTTC. This encodes CASSIGGGNSGANVLTF. The rearrangement joins TRBV19 to TRBJ2-6; D possibly corresponds to TRBD1 (6 bases). CDR3 length: 17 residues. Germline CDR1 and CDR2: LNHDA and SQIVND (reference sequence). Trimming took 1 base from V and 0 from J, leaving 10 bases between them.

The chain couples TRBV6-1 to TRBJ1-2; tentatively, D is TRBD1 (5 bases). Germline lookup yields CDR1 MNHNS and CDR2 SASEGT. The CDR3 totals 14 residues. Between the trimmed V and J ends, which lost 11 bases and 3 bases, there was a span of 19 bases. The CDR3 region has the DNA TGTGCCGGGGGACGGCTCGGAGGGGACTATGGCTACACCTTC. Its translation: CAGGRLGGDYGYTF.

The chain is built from TRBV5-4 and TRBJ2-1, with 9 positions matching TRBD2. The V gene's germline CDR1 is SGHNT and CDR2 YYREEE (reference sequence). CDR3 length: 15 amino acids. V lost 0 bases to trimming and J lost 6 bases; unmatched junction nucleotides: 4. The CDR3 sequence is CASSLGRGGINEQFF. CDR3 coding DNA: TGTGCCAGCAGCTTGGGGCGGGGGGGTATCAATGAGCAGTTCTTC.

This clonotype has only one observation. The rearrangement uses TRBV11-3 and TRBJ2-5; D might be TRBD1 (5 bases). V lost 4 bases and J 1 base, leaving 13 bases between the germline ends. Germline V lookup: CDR1 SGHNT, CDR2 YENEEA. CDR3 length: 15 residues. The CDR3 loop is CASSSPTASQETQYF. The CDR3 region has the DNA TGTGCCAGCAGCTCCCCGACAGCTAGCCAAGAGACCCAGTACTTC.

Details on this clonotype: Sequence at one end of the junction differs from germline and may be a read error. V usage is TRBV5-4 and J usage is TRBJ1-6; TRBD1 aligns across 8 bases. CDR1 is SGHNT, CDR2 YYREEE, per germline (reference sequence). The CDR3 sequence is 15 residues long. CDR3 in DNA: TGTGCCAGCGCGGACAGGGCATCCTATAATTTACCCCTCCACTTT. Residues: CASADRASYNLPLHF.

V usage is TRBV6-2 or TRBV6-3 and J usage is TRBJ2-3; either TRBD1 or TRBD2 may fit D (5 bases each). The V end was cut by 5 bases, the J end by 7 bases, with 22 bases between. CDR1 is MNHEY, CDR2 SVGEGT, per germline. This CDR3 has 16 residues. This CDR3 reads CASSGHRGEALYTQYF. The DNA of the CDR3 is TGTGCCAGCAGTGGACACCGGGGAGAGGCACTTTATACGCAGTATTTT.

This clonotype is deemed medium-sized (0.01 to 0.1%). The J gene is TRBJ2-3, the V gene TRBV19, with 15 bases that match TRBD2. J gave up 0 bases and V 7 bases, and 5 bases lay outside the gene matches. The CDR3 runs to 17 residues. Germline loops: CDR1 LNHDA, CDR2 SQIVND (reference sequence). DNA of the CDR3: TGTGCCAGTAAGGGGACTAGCGGGAGGCTTAGCACAGATACGCAGTATTTT. As protein: CASKGTSGRLSTDTQYF.

The chain carries TRBV30 and TRBJ1-2, with D unclear. The CDR3 has 12 residues. CDR1 is GTSNPN, CDR2 SVGIG, per germline (reference sequence). V was shortened by 6 bases and J by 8 bases, with 16 bases between the two germline ends. Written as DNA, the CDR3 is TGTGCCTGCGAGTTCGGGTCGCGCGGCTACACCTTC. This codes for CACEFGSRGYTF.

V usage is TRBV12-3 or TRBV12-4 and J usage is TRBJ2-2; a possible D gene is TRBD1 (5 bases). V was cut by 9 bases and J by 1 base, with 12 bases left in between. The length of the CDR3 is 14 residues. The CDR3 nucleotides read TGTGCCAGTGGGCAGGGTGAGAACACCGGGGAGCTGTTTTTT. This encodes CASGQGENTGELFF.

J is TRBJ2-7 and V is TRBV5-1, with D possibly matching TRBD2 (6 bases). The CDR3 is made up of 14 amino acids. Germline-derived CDR1 and CDR2 are SGHRS and YFSETQ. V lost 5 bases to trimming and J lost 4 bases, with 16 bases between them. The CDR3 nucleotides are TGCGCCAGCAGTCCTCCCGCGGCGGGGTACGAGCAGTACTTC. This gives the protein CASSPPAAGYEQYF. The variable domain in full, with the rest retrieved from reference TRBV5-1 and TRBJ2-7, is KAGVTQTPRYLIKTRGQQVTLSCSPISGHRSVSWYQQTPGQGLQFLFEYFSETQRNKGNFPGRFSGRQFSNSRSEMNVSTLELGDSALYLCASSPPAAGYEQYFGPGTRLTVT.

This clonotype came up a few times. V and J are TRBV24-1 and TRBJ2-1, with 7 positions matching TRBD1. There are 16 residues in the CDR3. Germline-derived CDR1 and CDR2 are KGHDR and SFDVKD. V was pared by 4 bases and J by 4 bases, with 9 bases of the junction left unmatched. The CDR3 nucleotides are TGTGCCACCAGTGAATGGACAGGACGAGGGTACAATGAGCAGTTCTTC. Residues: CATSEWTGRGYNEQFF.

The chain uses TRBV5-4 and TRBJ1-2, with 9 bases matching TRBD1. CDR3 length: 15 residues. Germline CDR1 and CDR2: SGHNT and YYREEE (reference sequence). The ends lost 3 bases at V and 2 bases at J; junction bases unmatched: 5. The CDR3 loop reads CASSSTGGLNYGYTF. The CDR3 DNA reads as TGTGCCAGCAGCTCTACAGGGGGCCTAAACTATGGCTACACCTTC.

By sample share, this clonotype is medium-sized. The J gene is TRBJ2-1, the V gene TRBV30; 11 nucleotides agree with TRBD2. V shed 4 bases, J shed 15 bases, and the junction held 8 bases outside the gene matches. Per the germline V gene, CDR1 is GTSNPN and CDR2 is SVGIG (reference sequence). The CDR3 consists of 12 residues. For the CDR3, the DNA is TGTGCCTGGACTTCTCTAGCGGGGGGACCGTTCTTC. This translates into CAWTSLAGGPFF.

This chain links TRBV12-3 or TRBV12-4 with TRBJ1-2, with D possibly matching TRBD1 (5 bases). CDR3 length equals 14 residues. With 7 bases removed from V and 4 bases from J, the gap between germline ends came to 16 bases. The CDR3 nucleotides are TGTGCCAGCAAAGGGACCGCCCGTGTCTATGGCTACACCTTC. Its translation is CASKGTARVYGYTF.

V and J are TRBV6-5 and TRBJ1-4; unclear D gene. The CDR3 length is 14 residues. Germline V gene data show CDR1 as MNHEY and CDR2 as SVGAGI. The V and J ends lost 8 bases and 8 bases respectively, with 18 bases between them. The DNA of the CDR3 is TGTGCCAGCGGACGGACGCCCGGCGGGGAAAAACTGTTTTTT. It is translated as CASGRTPGGEKLFF.

This clonotype is labeled as medium-sized (0.01 to 0.1%). V and J are TRBV6-6 and TRBJ2-1; D is possibly TRBD1 (6 bases). This CDR3 is 14 amino acids long. Trimming stripped 2 bases from V and 7 bases from J, with 12 bases between. Germline CDR1 and CDR2: MNHNY and SVGAGI (reference sequence). The CDR3 here is CASSYPMRGNEQFF. CDR3 DNA: TGTGCCAGCAGTTACCCAATGAGGGGGAATGAGCAGTTCTTC.